The TCR beta chain under discussion was sequenced for a study of post-analysis software for immune sequencing data (dated by TCRdb to about 2015). Some background on the complete study: Disease courses on record covered relapsing-remitting, secondary progressive and progressive-relapsing multiple sclerosis, though some patients had no subtype annotation. The patient repertoires were set against roughly eleven previously published healthy control repertoires from donors whose ages ranged from roughly 6 to 27 years. A subset of samples was prepared in parallel using single-end sample barcoding, then pooled and co-amplified after Illumina adapter ligation.

As regards this clonotype: The target of this receptor is not known. It has no much larger one-base neighbor in the sample; base qualities were not kept.

Library prep was done by PCR. Sequenced on an Illumina HiSeq 2500. To reduce PCR and sequencing biases, unique molecular identifiers were incorporated into the TCR beta cDNA libraries. Approximately 500,000 cDNA molecules were obtained for every 1 to 10 million input T cells, so each molecule roughly corresponded to one T cell. The patient libraries were prepared and sequenced using the same protocol as the earlier healthy control dataset. Samples belonging to the same batch were prepared together, multiplexed and sequenced on a shared HiSeq lane. In the source study's methods: Raw barcoded reads were processed with MIGEC, discarding single-read molecular identifier groups before consensus assembly and CDR3 extraction. Clonotype tables were post-analysed with VDJtools, and diversity was normalized by down-sampling all datasets to the smallest sample size. In repertoire overlap clustering, CDR3 amino acid sequences, but not nucleotide sequences, were matched to correct batch-related cross-sample contamination. In TCRdb, the public reads were trimmed at Q25 with fastp and aligned with MiXCR, with productive beta chains retained. Under each unique CDR3 protein, matching rows form one entry showing the most common genes and DNA. TCRdb's processing, not the study's, gives the V and J calls here. Counted in this sample were hundreds of thousands of distinct CDR3 sequences; less than 40% of them appeared once. The ten top clones hold roughly 8.2% of the sample.

Results and caveats for the whole study, not just this receptor: Significantly lower normalized Chao1 diversity was found in multiple sclerosis patients than in controls, suggesting substantial peripheral T-cell clonal expansion. The multiple sclerosis patient group was slightly younger than the control group. Direct clustering with F measure showed strong co-clustering of samples prepared in the same batch, prompting a batch-effect correction.

To demonstrate the VDJtools post-analysis software, TCR beta repertoires were profiled from the peripheral blood of about 14 young patients with multiple sclerosis. Multiple sclerosis patients were children and adolescents aged roughly 6 to 17 years. The sequencing sample was made of blood. The sequence was obtained from a girl aged 2 to 10 with multiple sclerosis.

CDR3 protein: CSVGGSSGRNEQFF. At the DNA level, the sequence is TGCAGCGTTGGGGGATCTAGCGGGAGGAATGAGCAGTTCTTC. In this chain, TRBV29-1 is recombined with TRBJ2-1, and TRBD2 matches 11 of the central bases. The CDR3 measures 14 amino acids from cysteine to phenylalanine. The CDR3 DNA has 42 bases and is translated from base 1. V and J are trimmed by 4 bases and 7 bases, and the gene matches miss 6 bases of the junction. From the germline V gene, CDR1 is SQVTM and CDR2 is ANQGSEA.